The next 5 T cell receptor beta chains were all read from a single sample in a study of radiotherapy plus CTLA-4 blockade in lung cancer. The method was immunoSEQ multiplex PCR; TCRdb's version includes in-frame clones alone and lacks a portion of them. This sample carries about 76,000 clones, 84% of them seen once, and the ten largest clones take around 0.72%. The sequences come from peripheral blood, collected from a patient treated with radiotherapy plus ipilimumab. The receptors shown here come from a human donor with non-small cell lung cancer who had stable disease on radiotherapy plus ipilimumab.

The V and J genes are TRBV28 and TRBJ1-1; D uncertain. Trimming stripped 5 bases from V and 0 bases from J, with 10 bases between. Germline CDR1 is MDHEN and CDR2 is SYDVKM. The CDR3 sequence is 14 residues long. CDR3 protein: CASSVRALNTEAFF. As DNA, the CDR3 is TGTGCCAGCAGTGTCCGGGCTTTGAACACTGAAGCTTTCTTT.

The chain combines TRBV27 with TRBJ2-5, with 10 bases identical to TRBD1. This CDR3 contains 14 residues. Germline V gene sequence: CDR1 MNHEY, CDR2 SMNVEV (reference sequence). The V and J ends lost 10 bases and 7 bases, in that order; junction bases with no gene match: 12. The CDR3 DNA follows: TGTGCCACCGTAGAGACAGGGGGCGAAGGGACCCAGTACTTC. It translates to CATVETGGEGTQYF.

The rearrangement joins TRBV5-1 to TRBJ2-3; possible D gene TRBD2, 6 bases. Per the germline V gene, CDR1 is SGHRS and CDR2 is YFSETQ. This CDR3 has 15 amino acids. V was clipped by 0 bases and J by 0 bases, with 8 bases between them. DNA of the CDR3: TGCGCCAGCAGCTTGGGGGGGACTAGCACAGATACGCAGTATTTT. The encoded protein is CASSLGGTSTDTQYF.

The CDR3 bases are TGTGCCACCTCGACAGGGTACACTGAAGCTTTCTTT. It is translated as CATSTGYTEAFF. The V call is TRBV15, the J call TRBJ1-1, with 7 bases aligning to TRBD1. Germline trimming cut 8 bases from V and 3 bases from J; bases unmatched to any gene: 3. CDR3 length: 12 residues. CDR1 and CDR2 from the germline V gene are LNHNV and YYDKDF (reference sequence).

This rearrangement joins TRBV5-7 to TRBJ2-7; tentative D call: TRBD1 (6 bases). TRBV5-7 is identified as an open reading frame with a role that is uncertain. Trimming left V 0 bases short and J 1 base short, with 8 bases between. CDR3 size: 14 residues. This chain's CDR3 is CASSLAGVSYEQYF. The CDR3 nucleotides read TGTGCCAGCAGCTTGGCAGGGGTGTCCTACGAGCAGTACTTC.